This T cell receptor (beta chain) was sequenced for a study of cytomegalovirus exposure and HLA in healthy donors. Amplification used 60 Vbeta primers and 13 Jbeta primers. Sequencing used immunoSEQ multiplex PCR; TCRdb keeps in-frame clones, though not all of them. Of about 240,000 clones in the sample, around 80% are singletons; the top ten hold around 8%. The sequenced sample consisted of PBMCs. This receptor was taken from a woman aged 55-70 years in good health and CMV-seropositive.

In DNA form, the CDR3 reads TGCAGCGTTGAAGAGCCCCCTATCGATGGCTACACCTTC. It translates to CSVEEPPIDGYTF. V is TRBV29-1 and J is TRBJ1-2, with no clear D. The V end was cut by 0 bases, the J end by 6 bases, with 11 bases between. This CDR3 has 13 amino acids. Germline V gene data show CDR1 as SQVTM and CDR2 as ANQGSEA.